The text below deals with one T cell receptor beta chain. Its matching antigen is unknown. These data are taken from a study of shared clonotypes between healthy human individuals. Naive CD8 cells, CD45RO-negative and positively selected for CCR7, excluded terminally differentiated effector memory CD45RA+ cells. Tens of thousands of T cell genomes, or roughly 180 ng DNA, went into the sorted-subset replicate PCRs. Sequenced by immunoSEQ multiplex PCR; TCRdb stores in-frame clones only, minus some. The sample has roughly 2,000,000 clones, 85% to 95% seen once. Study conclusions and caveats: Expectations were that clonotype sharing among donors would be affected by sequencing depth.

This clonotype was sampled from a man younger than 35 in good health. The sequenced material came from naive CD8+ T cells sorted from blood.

The CDR3 reads CASSLKTGRNTEAFF. DNA of the CDR3: TGTGCCAGCAGCTTAAAGACAGGGCGGAACACTGAAGCTTTCTTT. The chain joins TRBV7-9 to TRBJ1-1, with 7 bases fitting TRBD1. This CDR3 spans 15 amino acids. Unmatched junction bases numbered 4, after V lost 2 bases and J lost 1 base. Germline CDR1 and CDR2: SEHNR and FQNEAQ (reference sequence). Supplemented by reference TRBV7-9 and TRBJ1-1, the full variable domain reads DTGVSQNPRHKITKRGQNVTFRCDPISEHNRLYWYRQTLGQGPEFLTYFQNEAQLEKSRLLSDRFSAERPKGSFSTLEIQRTEQGDSAMYLCASSLKTGRNTEAFFGQGTRLTVV.